Listed here are 31 T cell receptor beta chains from one sample, sequenced in a study of blood T cells in healthy people across ages. PCR was performed a second time for about 7 to 11 cycles using a sample-barcoded 5' primer and a J-beta primer mix. Via MiXCR, TCRdb re-called the 5' RACE reads, giving one row per CDR3 protein. The sample consists of over 1,500,000 distinct CDR3 sequences, around 40% of them appearing once. Sequenced material: blood. All receptors come from a human donor in good health.

This clonotype showed up just once. The J gene is TRBJ1-4, the V gene TRBV20-1, with 10 bases aligning to TRBD1. Germline loops: CDR1 DFQATT, CDR2 SNEGSKA (reference sequence). The CDR3 covers 16 residues. The J segment lost 5 bases and the V segment lost 0 bases, leaving 6 bases of the junction unmatched. Here the CDR3 DNA reads TGCAGTGCTAGAGATGGTCCGGGACAGGGGAATGAAAAACTGTTTTTT. This sequence encodes CSARDGPGQGNEKLFF.

The rearrangement joins TRBV10-3 to TRBJ2-3; D possibly corresponds to TRBD1 (5 bases). The CDR3 consists of 13 residues. The germline CDR1 and CDR2 sequences are ENHRY and SYGVKD. V was clipped by 3 bases and J by 10 bases, with 14 bases between them. The CDR3 nucleotides are TGTGCCATCAGTGACATAGCAGGGCCCGCGCAGTATTTT. Protein: CAISDIAGPAQYF.

The table lists this clonotype with a few counts. The genes are TRBV7-9 and TRBJ2-1, with D possibly called TRBD1 or TRBD2 (7 bases each). V was clipped by 5 bases and J by 6 bases, with 14 bases between them. Germline V gene data show CDR1 as SEHNR and CDR2 as FQNEAQ (reference sequence). The CDR3 runs 14 residues. In DNA, the CDR3 is TGTGCCAGCAGCCAGCGGGACAGTACCAATGAGCAGTTCTTC. Its protein product is CASSQRDSTNEQFF.

The sample holds a few counts of this clonotype. V and J are TRBV13 and TRBJ2-1; D is ambiguous. Between the trimmed V and J ends, which lost 0 bases and 5 bases, there was a span of 8 bases. In germline, CDR1 is PRHDT, CDR2 FYEKMQ (reference sequence). The CDR3 spans 14 residues. CDR3 sequence (DNA): TGTGCCAGCAGCTTAGGGGCATGGAACAATGAGCAGTTCTTC. Translated, it gives CASSLGAWNNEQFF.

This clonotype was seen a few times. The chain uses TRBV9 and TRBJ2-1, with TRBD2 identical over 10 bases. The CDR3 runs 15 residues. Germline V CDR1 and CDR2: SGDLS, YYNGEE. Trimming at V came to 3 bases and at J to 3 bases, leaving 3 bases not matched to a gene. The CDR3 nucleotides are TGTGCCAGCAGCGCGGGACTAGCGCTCTACAATGAGCAGTTCTTC. It yields the protein CASSAGLALYNEQFF.

In its sample, this clonotype was seen many times. The genes are TRBV5-1 and TRBJ2-5; 7 positions agree with TRBD2. CDR3 size: 15 residues. V shed 4 bases and J 3 bases; nucleotides not matched to a gene: 9. Germline V gene sequence: CDR1 SGHRS, CDR2 YFSETQ. As DNA, the CDR3 is TGCGCCAGCAGCCCCAGTGGGAGGGGTGAAGAGACCCAGTACTTC. This gives the protein CASSPSGRGEETQYF. The full variable domain, completed using reference TRBV5-1 and TRBJ2-5, is KAGVTQTPRYLIKTRGQQVTLSCSPISGHRSVSWYQQTPGQGLQFLFEYFSETQRNKGNFPGRFSGRQFSNSRSEMNVSTLELGDSALYLCASSPSGRGEETQYFGPGTRLLVL.

This clonotype was detected a few times. This sequence joins TRBV29-1 and TRBJ1-5; D gene unclear. Trimming removed 4 bases from V and 5 bases from J, with 12 bases in between. The germline CDR1 and CDR2 sequences are SQVTM and ANQGSEA. This CDR3 contains 13 residues. The CDR3 sequence is CSVVPGLDQPQHF. The CDR3 region has the DNA TGCAGCGTTGTTCCGGGGTTAGATCAGCCCCAGCATTTT.

The chain has TRBV6-2 or TRBV6-3 and TRBJ2-5; 8 positions agree with TRBD2. V dropped 7 bases and J dropped 2; count of bases not matched to a gene: 9. Germline-derived CDR1 and CDR2 are MNHEY and SVGEGT. The CDR3 runs to 15 residues. CDR3 amino acids: CASKDQRGSQETQYF. CDR3 coding DNA: TGTGCCAGCAAAGATCAGCGGGGGTCACAAGAGACCCAGTACTTC.

The gene calls are TRBV3-1 and TRBJ2-5, with 12 bases that match TRBD1. V was pared by 1 base and J by 5 bases, with 5 bases of the junction left unmatched. The CDR3 is 16 amino acids. The germline CDR1 and CDR2 sequences are LGHDT and YNNKEL (reference sequence). CDR3 coding DNA: TGTGCCAGCAGCCAAGTGGGGACAGGGGGCTTGGAGACCCAGTACTTC. The encoded protein is CASSQVGTGGLETQYF.

The rearrangement uses TRBV5-1 and TRBJ2-1; D gene unclear. The CDR3 has 12 residues. V lost 2 bases, J lost 9 bases, and 9 bases lay in between. Per germline, CDR1 SGHRS and CDR2 YFSETQ. The CDR3, as DNA: TGCGCCAGCAGCTTCACCGGAATTGAGCAGTTCTTC. This sequence encodes CASSFTGIEQFF.

This clonotype has just one count. The germline gene is not matched at one end of the junction; a read error may be the cause. The rearrangement links TRBV2 to TRBJ2-1, with D possibly matching TRBD1 (6 bases). The length of the CDR3 is 15 residues. Germline loops: CDR1 SNHLY, CDR2 FYNNEI. The CDR3 coding sequence is TGTACCAGCAGCGAAGTACAGGGTAGCTACAATGAGCAGTTCTTC. It translates to CTSSEVQGSYNEQFF.

This chain connects TRBV10-3 to TRBJ2-1; the match to TRBD2 covers 8 bases. Per the germline V gene, CDR1 is ENHRY and CDR2 is SYGVKD. There are 16 residues in the CDR3. V was pared by 0 bases and J by 5 bases, with 6 bases of the junction left unmatched. CDR3 amino acids: CAISESRAGEDNEQFF. The DNA of the CDR3 is TGTGCCATCAGTGAGTCGAGAGCGGGGGAGGACAATGAGCAGTTCTTC.

The gene calls are TRBV5-1 and TRBJ1-1; D gene ambiguous. Looked up from germline, CDR1 is SGHRS and CDR2 is YFSETQ. The CDR3 covers 15 residues. V was pared by 10 bases and J by 7 bases, with 26 bases between. As DNA, the CDR3 is TGCGCCTCGTCACTCCGGGCCGGGGAACATGGTGAAGCTTTCTTT. Protein sequence: CASSLRAGEHGEAFF.

This clonotype was picked up a small number of times. The chain is built from TRBV7-2 and TRBJ1-2; D is ambiguous. V was cut by 4 bases and J by 0 bases, with 6 bases left in between. Germline loops: CDR1 SGHTA, CDR2 FQGNSA. CDR3 size: 13 residues. CDR3 nucleotide sequence: TGTGCCAGCAGCTCTTCAGCTAACTATGGCTACACCTTC. Translated, it gives CASSSSANYGYTF.

The chain carries TRBV10-2 and TRBJ2-5; D gene ambiguous. The CDR3 totals 14 residues. Trimming took 3 bases from V and 11 from J, leaving 19 bases between them. Germline assignment: CDR1 WSHSY and CDR2 SAAADI. The CDR3, as DNA: TGCGCCAGCAGTGAAGGCGGCAGCTTCAATGAGCAGTACTTC. Encoded protein: CASSEGGSFNEQYF.

This clonotype was seen a single time. This chain links TRBV7-9 with TRBJ2-5; D call uncertain. V lost 0 bases to trimming and J lost 11 bases, with 19 bases between them. Looked up from germline, CDR1 is SEHNR and CDR2 is FQNEAQ (reference sequence). The CDR3 extends over 15 amino acids. CDR3 sequence (DNA): TGTGCCAGCAGCTTAGCCCTCACAAGCTACGAAGAGCAGTACTTC. Translating it yields CASSLALTSYEEQYF.

This clonotype was picked up a small number of times. The gene calls are TRBV7-3 and TRBJ2-6; D remains unclear. The V end lost 3 bases, the J end lost 0 bases, and 12 bases lay between the germline ends. This CDR3 contains 17 residues. The germline V gene has CDR1 SGHTA and CDR2 FQGTGA. CDR3 nucleotides: TGTGCCAGCAGCTTTTTATTTTCTACCTCTGGGGCCAACGTCCTGACTTTC. It encodes CASSFLFSTSGANVLTF. The full variable domain, in which reference TRBV7-3 and TRBJ2-6 provide the parts outside the CDR3, is GAGVSQTPSNKVTEKGKYVELRCDPISGHTALYWYRQSLGQGPEFLIYFQGTGAADDSGLPNDRFFAVRPEGSVSTLKIQRTERGDSAVYLCASSFLFSTSGANVLTFGAGSRLTVL.

The J gene is TRBJ2-4, the V gene TRBV4-2; the match to TRBD2 covers 8 bases. This CDR3 region has 16 residues. Germline V gene data show CDR1 as LGHNA and CDR2 as YNFKEQ. Germline trimming cut 0 bases from V and 13 bases from J; bases unmatched to any gene: 14. CDR3 region: CASSQDSGGVYNEQYF. CDR3 nucleotide sequence: TGTGCCAGCAGCCAAGATTCGGGGGGGGTTTACAATGAGCAGTACTTC.

This clonotype was counted many times. The chain has TRBV29-1 and TRBJ2-5; D possibly corresponds to TRBD2 (5 bases). The germline V and J ends were trimmed by 7 bases and 11 bases, with 17 bases remaining between them. The CDR3 contains 11 residues. Germline V gene sequence: CDR1 SQVTM, CDR2 ANQGSEA. The CDR3 DNA sequence: TGCAGCGGAGGGTCGTCGTGGGAGCAGTACTTC. Translating gives CSGGSSWEQYF.

The V and J genes are TRBV7-2 and TRBJ2-3, with 7 positions matching TRBD2. This CDR3 contains 15 residues. Looked up from germline, CDR1 is SGHTA and CDR2 is FQGNSA. Trimming at V came to 5 bases and at J to 7 bases, leaving 12 bases not matched to a gene. The CDR3 DNA follows: TGTGCCAGCAGCCCTAGAGGCGGGGGAGGAAATACGCAGTATTTT. Amino acid sequence: CASSPRGGGGNTQYF.

This clonotype was picked up a small number of times. The chain couples TRBV29-1 to TRBJ2-3; D uncertain. Germline CDR1 is SQVTM and CDR2 is ANQGSEA. This CDR3 spans 10 amino acids. V shed 6 bases and J shed 2 bases, with 3 bases lying between them. CDR3 protein: CSVHTDTQYF. The CDR3 DNA reads as TGCAGCGTCCACACAGATACGCAGTATTTT.

This clonotype was counted only a few times. The V call is TRBV10-3, the J call TRBJ2-1; unclear D gene. Germline V gene lookup returns CDR1 ENHRY and CDR2 SYGVKD. Deletions cut 8 bases from V and 0 bases from J, with 8 bases between. The CDR3 extends over 13 amino acids. The CDR3 region has the DNA TGTGCCATCCAGGAGAGCTCCTACAATGAGCAGTTCTTC. The encoded protein is CAIQESSYNEQFF.

This clonotype was recorded once. Germline is not matched at one junction end, which may reflect a read error. The chain carries TRBV6-1 and TRBJ2-3, with 9 nucleotides matching TRBD2. The CDR3 extends over 12 amino acids. The germline V gene has CDR1 MNHNS and CDR2 SASEGT. CDR3 DNA: TGTGTCAGCAGTGAAGGACTAGCGACGCAGTATTTT. Translating gives CVSSEGLATQYF.

The V and J genes are TRBV12-3 or TRBV12-4 and TRBJ1-5; D is unresolved. The V end was cut by 2 bases, the J end by 4 bases, with 6 bases between. The CDR3 runs to 13 residues. CDR3 protein: CASSLQTNQPQHF. CDR3 nucleotides: TGTGCCAGCAGTTTACAGACGAATCAGCCCCAGCATTTT.

This chain joins TRBV15 and TRBJ1-3, with D unresolved. Trimming cost V 0 bases and J 0 bases, with 9 bases left between them. The CDR3 has 16 residues. Per the germline V gene, CDR1 is LNHNV and CDR2 is YYDKDF (reference sequence). The CDR3 DNA reads as TGTGCCACCAGCAGAGATCGGGGAGCCTCTGGAAACACCATATATTTT. It encodes CATSRDRGASGNTIYF.

The chain carries TRBV27 and TRBJ2-2; tentative D call: TRBD1 (6 bases). In germline, CDR1 is MNHEY, CDR2 SMNVEV (reference sequence). CDR3 size: 17 residues. Trimming took 3 bases from V and 5 from J, leaving 19 bases between them. DNA of the CDR3: TGTGCCAGCAGTTTGGAACAGGGAAGGCTTAGTACCGGGGAGCTGTTTTTT. Translating gives CASSLEQGRLSTGELFF.

This clonotype occurred once. V and J are TRBV4-1 and TRBJ1-1; D is uncertain. The germline V gene has CDR1 MGHRA and CDR2 YSYEKL. The CDR3 is 11 residues long. V was trimmed by 2 bases and J by 10 bases, leaving 8 bases between them. This CDR3 reads CASSQSARAFF. The CDR3 nucleotides are TGCGCCAGCAGCCAATCTGCAAGAGCTTTCTTT.

In its sample, this clonotype was seen a few times. The V and J genes are TRBV7-3 and TRBJ2-1; possibly TRBD2 for D (6 bases). V was cut by 0 bases and J by 0 bases, with 12 bases left in between. From germline, CDR1 is SGHTA and CDR2 FQGTGA. The CDR3 consists of 17 residues. In nucleotides, the CDR3 is TGTGCCAGCAGCTTAACGGGAGGCGGGACCTCCTACAATGAGCAGTTCTTC. As protein: CASSLTGGGTSYNEQFF.

The chain couples TRBV5-1 to TRBJ2-3; a possible D gene is TRBD2 (7 bases). V was trimmed by 3 bases and J by 1 base, leaving 18 bases between them. Per the germline V gene, CDR1 is SGHRS and CDR2 is YFSETQ. The CDR3 spans 17 residues. The CDR3 reads CASSSGLGGTRTDTQYF. CDR3 sequence (DNA): TGCGCCAGCAGCTCAGGACTAGGGGGGACGCGCACAGATACGCAGTATTTT.

The rearrangement joins TRBV4-3 to TRBJ2-5; no firm D call. CDR3 length: 16 amino acids. The ends were cut back, 0 bases at V and 5 bases at J, with 16 bases in the middle. Germline V gene sequence: CDR1 LGHNA, CDR2 YSLEER. The CDR3 coding sequence is TGCGCCAGCAGCCAAGAAATAGGGTACGTTATGGAGACCCAGTACTTC. Translated: CASSQEIGYVMETQYF.

The V call is TRBV21-1, the J call TRBJ1-2; the DNA was not compared with TRBD1, the D call given in the table. TRBV21-1 is shown as a pseudogene. The CDR3 length is 15 residues. CDR3 loop: CASSCSRGAEYGYTF. For the CDR3, the DNA is TGTGCCAGCAGCTGCTCTAGGGGGGCGGAATATGGCTACACCTTC.